Listed below are T cell receptor beta chains from one sample, sequenced in a study of OX40 agonist ivuxolimab in advanced cancers. Sequenced by immunoSEQ multiplex PCR; TCRdb stores in-frame clones only, minus some. The table records more than 45,000 clones, about nine tenths of them present only once. The sequencing here drew on CD4+ or CD8+ T cells sorted from blood, taken in a trial of the OX40 agonist ivuxolimab. All receptors derive from an adult with an advanced solid tumor such as melanoma, head and neck, liver or kidney cancer. CDR3s include the opening cysteine and the closing phenylalanine or tryptophan. The order of the fields is J gene, clone size, D gene, V gene, CDR3 protein, CDR3 DNA. D genes are given only for firm matches. The listing skips clone size in some rows; elsewhere it reads once, few, many or a size class.

TRBJ1-3 . . TRBV7-2 CASSLYSNTIYF TGTGCCAGCAGCTTATATAGTAACACCATATATTTT
TRBJ1-6 . TRBD1 TRBV7-2 CASSFRGVDSPLHF TGTGCCAGCAGCTTCAGGGGGGTAGATTCACCCCTCCACTTT
TRBJ1-1 . . TRBV11-3 CASSLRRTEAFF TGTGCCAGCAGCCTCCGAAGGACTGAAGCTTTCTTT
TRBJ2-5 . . TRBV30 CAWTHPGWKKETQYF TGTGCCTGGACCCACCCTGGATGGAAAAAAGAGACCCAGTACTTC
TRBJ1-5 . TRBD1 TRBV5-1 CASSLAGQGHQPQHF TGCGCCAGCAGCTTGGCCGGACAGGGCCATCAGCCCCAGCATTTT
TRBJ2-5 . TRBD2 TRBV7-6 CASSSGLAATQYF TGTGCCAGCAGCTCGGGACTAGCGGCGACCCAGTACTTC
TRBJ1-2 . . TRBV5-1 CASSLEPGTGYGYTF TGCGCCAGCAGCTTGGAGCCGGGGACCGGCTATGGCTACACCTTC
TRBJ2-1 . TRBD2 TRBV19 CASSRLADLRAEQFF TGTGCCAGTAGCAGACTAGCGGACCTCAGGGCTGAGCAGTTCTTC
TRBJ2-1 . TRBD2 TRBV30 CAWSRLAGGQFF TGTGCCTGGAGTAGACTAGCGGGAGGTCAGTTCTTC
TRBJ1-1 . . TRBV2 CASSRDKNTEAFF TGTGCCAGCAGTCGGGACAAGAACACTGAAGCTTTCTTT
TRBJ2-6 . . TRBV5-1 CASSLGNSGANVLTF TGCGCCAGCAGTCTTGGCAACTCTGGGGCCAACGTCCTGACTTTC
TRBJ2-2 . TRBD1 TRBV11-2 CASSAQDRVAGELFF TGTGCCAGCAGCGCCCAGGACAGGGTGGCCGGGGAGCTGTTTTTT
TRBJ2-7 . TRBD1 TRBV5-1 CASSFPGQASYEQYF TGCGCCAGCAGCTTCCCGGGACAGGCAAGTTACGAGCAGTACTTC
TRBJ2-7 . TRBD2 TRBV28 CASSTGEGRKQYF TGTGCCAGCAGTACCGGGGAGGGAAGAAAGCAGTACTTC
TRBJ2-1 . . TRBV5-1 CASSLDPESEQFF TGCGCCAGCAGCCTGGACCCCGAGAGTGAGCAGTTCTTC
TRBJ1-1 . TRBD1 TRBV10-3 CAIRNGTGGKAFF TGTGCCATCAGAAATGGGACAGGGGGTAAAGCTTTCTTT
TRBJ1-1 . . TRBV5-1 CASSLGHRATEAFF TGCGCCAGCAGCTTGGGACACAGGGCCACTGAAGCTTTCTTT
TRBJ2-3 . . TRBV6-5 CASSYRSSTDTQYF TGTGCCAGCAGTTACAGAAGTAGCACAGATACGCAGTATTTT
TRBJ2-3 once TRBD2 TRBV18 CASSPRASGSYTDTQYF TGTGCCAGCTCACCACGGGCTAGCGGTTCTTACACAGATACGCAGTATTTT
TRBJ1-1 . . TRBV30 CAWDPAENTEAFF TGTGCCTGGGACCCCGCGGAGAACACTGAAGCTTTCTTT
TRBJ1-4 . TRBD1 TRBV15 CATSRTGGKDEKLFF TGTGCCACCAGCAGAACAGGGGGAAAGGATGAAAAACTGTTTTTT
TRBJ2-1 few . TRBV7-3 CASSLVGDEQFF TGTGCCAGCAGCTTAGTTGGCGATGAGCAGTTCTTC
TRBJ2-7 . . TRBV15 CATSRGGASSSYEQYF TGTGCCACCAGCAGAGGAGGGGCCTCGAGCTCCTACGAGCAGTACTTC
TRBJ2-5 . TRBD2 TRBV11-2 CASSPRLAGDVETQYF TGTGCCAGCAGCCCCAGACTAGCGGGAGATGTAGAGACCCAGTACTTC
TRBJ2-7 . . TRBV14 CASSQVQSWDFHEQYF TGTGCCAGCAGCCAAGTCCAATCGTGGGATTTCCACGAGCAGTACTTC
TRBJ2-4 . . TRBV14 CASSQGAKSNIQYF TGTGCCAGCAGCCAAGGGGCTAAATCGAACATTCAGTACTTC
TRBJ2-1 . . TRBV5-4 CASSLESEQFF TGTGCCAGCAGCTTGGAAAGTGAGCAGTTCTTC
TRBJ2-1 . . TRBV9 CASSPGTSSYNEQFF TGTGCCAGCAGCCCTGGTACCAGCTCCTACAATGAGCAGTTCTTC
TRBJ2-7 . . TRBV4-1 CASSQDLRRTAASYEQYF TGCGCCAGCAGCCAAGATCTTCGTAGGACAGCGGCCTCCTACGAGCAGTACTTC
TRBJ2-3 once TRBD2 TRBV7-2 CASSSGAGGPNTQYF TGTGCCAGCAGCTCCGGAGCGGGAGGGCCTAATACGCAGTATTTT
TRBJ2-1 . TRBD2 TRBV11-2 CASSFLAGVEQFF TGTGCCAGCAGCTTCCTAGCGGGGGTCGAGCAGTTCTTC
TRBJ2-7 . . TRBV28 CASSQITGIGRLEQYF TGTGCCAGCAGTCAAATTACGGGGATAGGGCGGCTCGAGCAGTACTTC
TRBJ2-3 . TRBD2 TRBV2 CARTHGSGRSDTQYF TGTGCCAGGACCCATGGTAGCGGGAGGTCAGATACGCAGTATTTT
TRBJ2-3 . . TRBV5-1 CASSGAGSTDTQYF TGCGCCAGCAGCGGCGCGGGGAGCACAGATACGCAGTATTTT
TRBJ2-7 . TRBD2 TRBV9 CASSTYSGRAEDVEQYF TGTGCCAGCAGCACCTATAGCGGGAGGGCCGAAGATGTCGAGCAGTACTTC
TRBJ1-2 . TRBD1 TRBV2 CASRSQGEMGGYTF TGTGCCAGCAGGTCGCAGGGGGAAATGGGTGGCTACACCTTC
TRBJ2-1 . TRBD2 TRBV11-2 CASSFLTSEREQFF TGTGCCAGCAGCTTCCTGACTAGCGAGAGAGAGCAGTTCTTC
TRBJ2-5 . TRBD2 TRBV18 CASSPPASGTETQYF TGTGCCAGCTCACCCCCGGCTAGCGGGACTGAGACCCAGTACTTC
TRBJ2-7 . . TRBV5-4 CASSQMSSYEQYF TGTGCCAGCAGCCAAATGAGCTCCTACGAGCAGTACTTC
TRBJ1-1 . . TRBV18 CASSLSRGPSTEAFF TGTGCCAGCTCACTCAGCCGGGGCCCCAGCACTGAAGCTTTCTTT
TRBJ2-2 once . TRBV5-5 CASRPTGNTGELFF TGTGCCAGCAGACCCACAGGGAACACCGGGGAGCTGTTTTTT
TRBJ2-1 . . TRBV2 CASSIGTRRFF TGTGCCAGCAGTATCGGGACCAGGAGGTTCTTC
TRBJ1-2 . . TRBV19 CATHYREGNGYTF TGTGCCACCCATTATAGGGAAGGGAATGGCTACACCTTC
TRBJ2-1 . . TRBV19 CASTMSGTLGNEQFF TGTGCCAGTACGATGTCCGGGACCCTGGGAAATGAGCAGTTCTTC
TRBJ2-3 . . TRBV6-6 CASKGTTSTDTQYF TGTGCCAGCAAGGGGACCACGAGTACAGATACGCAGTATTTT
TRBJ2-1 once TRBD1 TRBV5-1 CASSLEDRGYNEQFF TGCGCCAGCAGCTTGGAGGACAGGGGTTACAATGAGCAGTTCTTC
TRBJ1-3 . . TRBV9 CASSAQSSSGNTIYF TGTGCCAGCAGCGCCCAATCCAGCTCTGGAAACACCATATATTTT
TRBJ2-3 . TRBD1 TRBV4-1 CASSQDLTGGLADTQYF TGCGCCAGCAGCCAAGATCTTACAGGGGGATTGGCAGATACGCAGTATTTT
TRBJ2-4 . . TRBV30 CAWSVLSQNIQYF TGTGCCTGGAGTGTATTATCGCAAAACATTCAGTACTTC
TRBJ1-6 . TRBD1 TRBV7-8 CASSPGGQGNSPLHF TGTGCCAGCAGCCCCGGGGGACAGGGGAATTCACCCCTCCACTTT
TRBJ2-7 . . TRBV27 CASRLSRGSQDYEQYF TGTGCCAGCAGGTTATCTCGGGGCAGTCAAGACTACGAGCAGTACTTC
TRBJ1-2 once . TRBV19 CASSEQVHYGYTF TGTGCCAGTAGCGAACAGGTTCACTATGGCTACACCTTC
TRBJ1-5 . TRBD1 TRBV25-1 CASSGGQLSNQPQHF TGTGCCAGCAGTGGGGGACAGCTTAGCAATCAGCCCCAGCATTTT
TRBJ2-3 . . TRBV9 CASSVMEITDTQYF TGTGCCAGCAGCGTAATGGAAATCACAGATACGCAGTATTTT
TRBJ1-4 . . TRBV7-3 CASSLEGTTNEKLFF TGTGCCAGCAGCTTAGAAGGCACAACTAATGAAAAACTGTTTTTT
TRBJ1-2 . . TRBV5-4 CASSFGGQVGYTF TGTGCCAGCAGCTTCGGGGGGCAGGTTGGCTACACCTTC
TRBJ2-7 . TRBD1 TRBV5-1 CASSFRTGGAPYEQYF TGCGCCAGCAGCTTCCGGACAGGGGGTGCCCCCTACGAGCAGTACTTC
TRBJ2-6 . . TRBV11-2 CASSTSYGANVLTF TGTGCCAGCAGCACCTCTTATGGGGCCAACGTCCTGACTTTC
TRBJ1-2 . TRBD1 TRBV14 CASSVRQGPYGYTF TGTGCCAGCAGTGTAAGACAGGGACCCTATGGCTACACCTTC